This record concerns one T cell receptor beta chain sequence. Its specificity is unknown. Since a much larger clone is just one base distant, this may be a read error. This specimen belongs to a study of T cells after yellow fever vaccination. General study points: A weaker but faster secondary response was observed, peaking on day 5 versus 15.

TCRdb re-called the 5' RACE reads with MiXCR, one entry per CDR3 protein. The top ten clones hold 18% of a sample with about 320,000 distinct CDR3 sequences, 6.8% of them seen once. The germline CDR1 and CDR2 sequences are ENHRY and SYGVKD. This CDR3 has 15 residues. The V and J ends lost 11 bases and 7 bases respectively, with 25 bases between them. The TCR comes from a man younger than 30 who received the YFV17D yellow fever vaccine. The rearrangement links TRBV10-3 to TRBJ2-3; tentative D call: TRBD1 (6 bases). The sequences come from PBMCs, collected around 45 days after the first yellow fever vaccination. In DNA form, the CDR3 reads TGTGCCGTCGGGACATCGAAGGGGGACGGAAATACGCAGTATTTT. Translated: CAVGTSKGDGNTQYF.